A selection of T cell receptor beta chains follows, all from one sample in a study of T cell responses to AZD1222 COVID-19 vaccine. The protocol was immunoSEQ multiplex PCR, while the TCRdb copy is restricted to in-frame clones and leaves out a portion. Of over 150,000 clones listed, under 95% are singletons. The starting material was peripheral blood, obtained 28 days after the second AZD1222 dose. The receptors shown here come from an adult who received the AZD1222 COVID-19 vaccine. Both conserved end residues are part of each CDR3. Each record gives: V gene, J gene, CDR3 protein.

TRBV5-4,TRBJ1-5,CASSADGGGNQPQHF
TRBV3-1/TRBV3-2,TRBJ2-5,CASSPSTGETQYF
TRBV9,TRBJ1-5,CASSGGIDQPQHF
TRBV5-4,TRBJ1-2,CASSSGGASYGYTF
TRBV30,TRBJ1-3,CAWGAAGAGNTIYF
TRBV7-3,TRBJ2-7,CASSSTGPMAEQYF
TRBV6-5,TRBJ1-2,CASRTDRNYGYTF
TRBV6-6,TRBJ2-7,CASSSPLGGNSEQYF
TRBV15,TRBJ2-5,CATSRVRQGPLGETQYF
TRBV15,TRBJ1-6,CATSSGTGGFNSPLHF
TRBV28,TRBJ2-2,CASSLGQGTGELFF
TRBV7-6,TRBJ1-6,CASSPQGPSNSPLHF
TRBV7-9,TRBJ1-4,CASSLTGTEKLFF
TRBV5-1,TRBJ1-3,CASSYDRSGSGNTIYF
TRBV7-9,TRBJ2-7,CASSLGQGSNEQYF
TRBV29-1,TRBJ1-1,CSVHRGVMNTEAFF
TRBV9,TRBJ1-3,CASSGTGGPGNTIYF
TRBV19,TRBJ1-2,CASSEFRGGGYGYTF
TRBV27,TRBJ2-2,CASSGTGSFVELFF
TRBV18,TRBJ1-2,CASSRDKSSLYGYTF
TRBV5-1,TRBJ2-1,CASSPGGLAGDEQFF
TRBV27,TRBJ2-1,CASSLAGGDEQFF
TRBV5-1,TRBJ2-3,CASSLAPGQDPNTQYF
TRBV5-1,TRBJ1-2,CASSLEGTPINYGYTF
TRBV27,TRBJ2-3,CASSPSLDTQYF
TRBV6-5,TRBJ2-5,CASRNRGPETQYF
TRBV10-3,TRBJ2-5,CAISTTGGQETQYF
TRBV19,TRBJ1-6,CASSITGTGLYLPLHF
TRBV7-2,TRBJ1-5,CASSLVGGEGSNQPQHF
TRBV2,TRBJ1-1,CASSAAGAREAFF
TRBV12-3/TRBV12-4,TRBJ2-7,CASSLTVGYEQYF
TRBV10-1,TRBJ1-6,CASSEKGQGSPLHF
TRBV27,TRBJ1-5,CASSLRAASNQPQHF
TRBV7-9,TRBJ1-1,CASSGLLPGRGWNTEAFF
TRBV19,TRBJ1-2,CASSIGPRSNPGYTF
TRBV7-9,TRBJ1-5,CASNTGQGGQPQHF
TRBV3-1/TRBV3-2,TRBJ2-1,CASSQVPGVGQFF
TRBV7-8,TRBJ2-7,CASSPPLRQGGLDEQYF
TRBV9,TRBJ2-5,CASSLGGQGGETQYF
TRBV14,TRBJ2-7,CASSQTREAFYEQYF
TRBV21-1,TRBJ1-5,CASSKILGQGVQGGYSNQPQHF
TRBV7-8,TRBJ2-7,CASSRIAGGPGKAYEQYF
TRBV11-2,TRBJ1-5,CASSSNDQPQHF
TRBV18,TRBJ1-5,CASSPRGQREMPQHF
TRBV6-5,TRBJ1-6,CASSLQGTPLHF
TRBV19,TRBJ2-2,CATRGTGELFF
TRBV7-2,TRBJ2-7,CASSSGHRTYEQYF
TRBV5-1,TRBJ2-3,CASSLLGTGSDTQYF
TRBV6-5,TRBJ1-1,CASRAAGTVTEAFF
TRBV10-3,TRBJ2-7,CAISETSEQYF
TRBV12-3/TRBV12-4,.,CASSERGSGELFF
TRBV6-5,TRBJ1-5,CASKDGLGNQPQHF
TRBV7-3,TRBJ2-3,CASSRDNTDTQYF
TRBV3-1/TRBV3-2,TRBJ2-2,CASSPRAGDTGELFF
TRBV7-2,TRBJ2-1,CASILDTGGPREQFF